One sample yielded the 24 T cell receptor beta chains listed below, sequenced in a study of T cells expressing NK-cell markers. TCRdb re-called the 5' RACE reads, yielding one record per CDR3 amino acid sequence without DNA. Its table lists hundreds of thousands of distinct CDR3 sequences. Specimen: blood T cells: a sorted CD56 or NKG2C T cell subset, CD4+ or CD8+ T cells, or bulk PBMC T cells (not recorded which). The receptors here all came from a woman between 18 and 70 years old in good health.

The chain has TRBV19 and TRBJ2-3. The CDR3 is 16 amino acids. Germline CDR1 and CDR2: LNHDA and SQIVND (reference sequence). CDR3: CASSIRSLQSTDTQYF. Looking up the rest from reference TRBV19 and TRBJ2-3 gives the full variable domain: DGGITQSPKYLFRKEGQNVTLSCEQNLNHDAMYWYRQDPGQGLRLIYYSQIVNDFQKGDIAEGYSVSREKKESFPLTVTSAQKNPTAFYLCASSIRSLQSTDTQYFGPGTRLTVL.

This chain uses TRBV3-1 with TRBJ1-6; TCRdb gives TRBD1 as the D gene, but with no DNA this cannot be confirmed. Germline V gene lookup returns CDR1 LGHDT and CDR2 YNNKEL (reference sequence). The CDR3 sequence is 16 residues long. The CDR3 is CASSQGTTPGNSPLHF. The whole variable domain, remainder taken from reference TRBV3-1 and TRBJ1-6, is DTAVSQTPKYLVTQMGNDKSIKCEQNLGHDTMYWYKQDSKKFLKIMFSYNNKELIINETVPNRFSPKSPDKAHLNLHINSLELGDSAVYFCASSQGTTPGNSPLHFGNGTRLTVT.

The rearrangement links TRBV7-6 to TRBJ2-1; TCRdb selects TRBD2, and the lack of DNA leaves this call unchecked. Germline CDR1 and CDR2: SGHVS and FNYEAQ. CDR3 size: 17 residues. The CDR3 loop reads CASSFVGGSGSYNEQFF.

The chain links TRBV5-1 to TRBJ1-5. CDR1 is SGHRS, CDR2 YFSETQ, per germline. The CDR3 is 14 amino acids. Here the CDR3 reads CASSLDSINQPQHF.

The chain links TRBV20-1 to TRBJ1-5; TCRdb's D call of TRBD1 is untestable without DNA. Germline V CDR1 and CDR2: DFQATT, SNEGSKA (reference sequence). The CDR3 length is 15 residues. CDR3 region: CSARSRDRGNQPQHF.

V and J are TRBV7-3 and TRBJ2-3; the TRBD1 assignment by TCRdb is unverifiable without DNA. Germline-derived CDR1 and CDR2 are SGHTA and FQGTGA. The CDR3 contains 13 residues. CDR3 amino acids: CASSPGGKNTQYF.

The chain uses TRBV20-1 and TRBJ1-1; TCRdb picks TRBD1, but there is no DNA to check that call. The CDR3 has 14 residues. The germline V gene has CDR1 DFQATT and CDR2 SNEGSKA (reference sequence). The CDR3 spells CSAKGTGSHTEAFF.

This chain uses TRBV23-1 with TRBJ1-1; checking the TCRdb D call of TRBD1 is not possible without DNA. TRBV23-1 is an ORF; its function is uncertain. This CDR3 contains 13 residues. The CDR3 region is CASLGGRGTEAFF.

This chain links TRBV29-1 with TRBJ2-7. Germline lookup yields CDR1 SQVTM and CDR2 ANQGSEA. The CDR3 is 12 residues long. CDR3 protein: CSASQTRDEQYF.

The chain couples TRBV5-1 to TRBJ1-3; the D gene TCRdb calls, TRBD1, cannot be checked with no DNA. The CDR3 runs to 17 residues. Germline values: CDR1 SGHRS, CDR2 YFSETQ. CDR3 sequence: CASSLVPGAMSGNTIYF.

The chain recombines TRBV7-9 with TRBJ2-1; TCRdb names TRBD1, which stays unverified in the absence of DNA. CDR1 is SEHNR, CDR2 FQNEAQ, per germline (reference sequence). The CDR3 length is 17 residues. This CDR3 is CASSSLNVPGGYNEQFF.

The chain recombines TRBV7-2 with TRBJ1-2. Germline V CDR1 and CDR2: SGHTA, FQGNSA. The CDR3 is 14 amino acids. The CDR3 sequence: CASSLIQDVYGYTF. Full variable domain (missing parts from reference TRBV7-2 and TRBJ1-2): GAGVSQSPSNKVTEKGKDVELRCDPISGHTALYWYRQSLGQGLEFLIYFQGNSAPDKSGLPSDRFSAERTGGSVSTLTIQRTQQEDSAVYLCASSLIQDVYGYTFGSGTRLTVV.

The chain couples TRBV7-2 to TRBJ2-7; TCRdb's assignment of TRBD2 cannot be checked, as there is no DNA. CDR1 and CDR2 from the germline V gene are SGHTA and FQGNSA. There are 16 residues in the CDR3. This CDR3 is CASSLFSLAGGYEQYF.

The CDR3 loop is CASSGGPSDYNEQFF. The V call is TRBV5-4, the J call TRBJ2-1; TCRdb's D call of TRBD2 is untestable without DNA. Germline V lookup: CDR1 SGHNT, CDR2 YYREEE (reference sequence). The CDR3 spans 15 residues.

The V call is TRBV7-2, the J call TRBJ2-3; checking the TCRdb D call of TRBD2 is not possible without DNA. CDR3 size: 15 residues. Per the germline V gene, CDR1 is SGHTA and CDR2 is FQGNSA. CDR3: CASSPRQRVTDTQYF.

The CDR3 sequence is CASSQYSGGSYNEQFF. The chain recombines TRBV7-2 with TRBJ2-1. Looked up from germline, CDR1 is SGHTA and CDR2 is FQGNSA. The CDR3 spans 16 residues.

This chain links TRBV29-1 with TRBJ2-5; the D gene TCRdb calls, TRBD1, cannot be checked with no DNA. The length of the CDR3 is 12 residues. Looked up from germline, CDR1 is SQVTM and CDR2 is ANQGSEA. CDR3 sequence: CSVRTGRETQYF.

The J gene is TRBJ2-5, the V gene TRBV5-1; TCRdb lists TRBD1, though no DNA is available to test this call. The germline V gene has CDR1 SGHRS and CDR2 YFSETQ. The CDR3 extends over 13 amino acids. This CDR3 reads CASSGTGPETQYF.

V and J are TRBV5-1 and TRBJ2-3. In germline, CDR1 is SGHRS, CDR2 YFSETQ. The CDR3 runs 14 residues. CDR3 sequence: CASSLGLALDTRYF.

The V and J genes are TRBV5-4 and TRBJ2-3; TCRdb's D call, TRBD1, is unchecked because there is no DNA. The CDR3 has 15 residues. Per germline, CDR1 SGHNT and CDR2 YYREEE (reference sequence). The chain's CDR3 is CASSAGQGITDTQYF.

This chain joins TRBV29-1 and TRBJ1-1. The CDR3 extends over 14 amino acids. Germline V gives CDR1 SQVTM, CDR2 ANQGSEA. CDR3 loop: CSVKARAVNTEAFF.

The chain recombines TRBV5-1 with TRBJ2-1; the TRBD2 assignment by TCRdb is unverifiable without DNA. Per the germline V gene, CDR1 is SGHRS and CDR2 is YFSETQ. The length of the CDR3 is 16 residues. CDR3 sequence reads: CASTMTSGTPGNEQFF.

CDR3 sequence: CASSLGVGSGPQHF. The rearrangement uses TRBV12-3 or TRBV12-4 and TRBJ1-5. CDR3 size: 14 residues.

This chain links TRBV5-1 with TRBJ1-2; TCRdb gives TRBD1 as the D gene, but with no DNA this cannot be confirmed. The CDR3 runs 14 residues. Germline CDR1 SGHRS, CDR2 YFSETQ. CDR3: CASSLGPGAYGYTF. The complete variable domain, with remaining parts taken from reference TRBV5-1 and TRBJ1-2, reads KAGVTQTPRYLIKTRGQQVTLSCSPISGHRSVSWYQQTPGQGLQFLFEYFSETQRNKGNFPGRFSGRQFSNSRSEMNVSTLELGDSALYLCASSLGPGAYGYTFGSGTRLTVV.